One sample yielded the 15 T cell receptor beta chains listed below, sequenced in a study of control samples from healthy donors and cancer patients. Using immunoSEQ multiplex PCR, the repertoire was profiled, and TCRdb retains in-frame clones only, with some absent. The sample comprises more than 95,000 clones, 75% to 90% of which are singletons, and 15% to 20% rests with the top ten. The source material was PBMCs. Source of these receptors: a man aged 55-75 years with lung cancer.

This chain uses TRBV7-2 with TRBJ1-4, with a weak D call TRBD1 (6 bases). This CDR3 spans 15 amino acids. The germline V gene has CDR1 SGHTA and CDR2 FQGNSA. V lost 4 bases to trimming and J lost 4 bases, with 13 bases between them. CDR3 sequence reads: CASSSRQALNEKLFF. The CDR3 coding sequence is TGTGCCAGCAGCTCCCGACAGGCCCTTAATGAAAAACTGTTTTTT.

This clone was observed once. The chain recombines TRBV5-8 with TRBJ2-6, with D hard to call. Germline lookup yields CDR1 SGHTS and CDR2 YDEGEE. Between the trimmed V and J ends, which lost 0 bases and 0 bases, there was a span of 7 bases. CDR3 size: 16 residues. Here the CDR3 reads CASSLGVRSGANVLTF. CDR3 sequence (DNA): TGTGCCAGCAGCTTGGGGGTCCGCTCTGGGGCCAACGTCCTGACTTTC.

This clone has a single count. The chain joins TRBV6-5 to TRBJ2-7; D is tentatively TRBD1 or TRBD2 (5 bases each). V was cut by 0 bases and J by 1 base, with 10 bases left in between. The CDR3 totals 15 residues. The germline CDR1 and CDR2 sequences are MNHEY and SVGAGI. CDR3 in DNA: TGTGCCAGCAGTTACTCGAGAGGGGATTCCTACGAGCAGTACGTC. This sequence encodes CASSYSRGDSYEQYV.

The V gene is TRBV4-1, the J gene TRBJ2-5; TRBD1 aligns across 7 bases. CDR1 and CDR2 from the germline V gene are MGHRA and YSYEKL. Trimming cost V 2 bases and J 5 bases; bases outside gene matches: 8. This CDR3 spans 15 amino acids. The CDR3 sequence is CASSQQKNRGETQYF. In DNA, the CDR3 is TGCGCCAGCAGCCAACAGAAAAACAGGGGTGAGACCCAGTACTTC.

This chain joins TRBV6-5 and TRBJ2-5; 7 bases fit TRBD2. J was trimmed by 5 bases and V by 7 bases; bases with no gene match: 10. Germline V CDR1 and CDR2: MNHEY, SVGAGI. The CDR3 totals 14 residues. The CDR3 DNA sequence: TGTGCCAGCACCACTGGGCGGGGGTACGAGACCCAGTACTTC. Residues: CASTTGRGYETQYF.

The chain links TRBV5-1 to TRBJ2-2; D might be TRBD1 or TRBD2, each matching 5 bases. Germline V lookup: CDR1 SGHRS, CDR2 YFSETQ. V was cut by 5 bases and J by 4 bases, with 21 bases left in between. The CDR3 is made up of 17 amino acids. The CDR3 bases are TGCGCCAGCAGACTCTCCGTGGGGGTCTCAAGCACCGGGGAGCTGTTTTTT. Its protein is CASRLSVGVSSTGELFF.

J is TRBJ2-3 and V is TRBV5-6; 8 positions agree with TRBD2. The CDR3 extends over 14 amino acids. The V gene end was trimmed by 6 bases and the J gene end by 0 bases; junction bases not matched to a gene: 3. The germline V gene encodes CDR1 SGHDT and CDR2 YYEEEE. This CDR3 is CASNTGGSTDTQYF. The CDR3 DNA follows: TGTGCCAGCAACACGGGGGGGAGCACAGATACGCAGTATTTT.

This clone has a handful of counts. CDR3 protein: CASSVVPPTGGRNNEQFF. The CDR3 DNA reads as TGTGCCAGCAGCGTAGTACCGCCGACAGGGGGCAGAAACAATGAGCAGTTCTTC. The chain employs TRBV9 and TRBJ2-1; 10 positions match TRBD1. Losses at the gene ends were 0 bases for V and 5 bases for J; bases not matched to a gene: 11. Germline V gene sequence: CDR1 SGDLS, CDR2 YYNGEE. CDR3 length: 18 amino acids. Together with reference TRBV9 and TRBJ2-1, the CDR3 gives the full variable domain: DSGVTQTPKHLITATGQRVTLRCSPRSGDLSVYWYQQSLDQGLQFLIQYYNGEERAKGNILERFSAQQFPDLHSELNLSSLELGDSALYFCASSVVPPTGGRNNEQFFGPGTRLTVL.

The chain employs TRBV19 and TRBJ2-1, with 9 nucleotides matching TRBD1. With 5 bases clipped from V and 4 bases from J, the junction kept 9 bases outside the gene matches. The length of the CDR3 is 16 residues. The germline V gene encodes CDR1 LNHDA and CDR2 SQIVND (reference sequence). The CDR3 here is CASSGGGQGPYNEQFF. The CDR3 nucleotides are TGTGCCAGTAGTGGGGGAGGACAGGGGCCATACAATGAGCAGTTCTTC.

V usage is TRBV6-5 and J usage is TRBJ2-6, with D maybe TRBD2 (5 bases). CDR1 is MNHEY and CDR2 is SVGAGI in the germline V gene. Trimming shortened V by 1 base and J by 2 bases, and 9 bases separated the two germline ends. The CDR3 covers 16 residues. CDR3 loop: CASSYWSGTGANVLTF. CDR3 coding DNA: TGTGCCAGCAGTTACTGGTCGGGGACTGGGGCCAACGTCCTGACTTTC.

The V gene is TRBV5-1, the J gene TRBJ1-1, with TRBD1 as a possible D gene (5 bases). Trimming took 0 bases from V and 8 from J, leaving 8 bases between them. Germline CDR1 reads SGHRS; CDR2 reads YFSETQ. The CDR3 spans 12 residues. The CDR3: CASSLAGGEAFF. DNA for the CDR3: TGCGCCAGCAGCTTGGCCGGGGGAGAAGCTTTCTTT.

This clone came up a few times. The chain carries TRBV6-6 and TRBJ2-7, with D unresolved. The CDR3 length is 16 residues. V lost 4 bases to trimming and J lost 2 bases, with 18 bases between them. Germline values: CDR1 MNHNY, CDR2 SVGAGI (reference sequence). The CDR3 reads CASSSFQIIKAYEQYF. CDR3 coding DNA: TGTGCCAGCAGTTCCTTCCAGATCATCAAGGCCTACGAGCAGTACTTC.

The rearrangement joins TRBV6-5 to TRBJ1-6; 7 bases map to TRBD1. This CDR3 is built from 16 residues. The V segment lost 0 bases and the J segment 9 bases; nucleotides outside the gene matches: 8. The germline V gene has CDR1 MNHEY and CDR2 SVGAGI. CDR3 coding DNA: TGTGCCAGCAGTTACTCGAAGGAGACAGGGATTTCACCCCTCCACTTT. It encodes CASSYSKETGISPLHF.

This clone was recorded a few times. The rearrangement joins TRBV7-9 to TRBJ1-6; no clear D. Trimming stripped 4 bases from V and 11 bases from J, with 6 bases between. CDR1 is SEHNR, CDR2 FQNEAQ, per germline (reference sequence). The CDR3 spans 11 residues. The CDR3 DNA follows: TGTGCCAGCAGCTGGGGTCCACCCCTCCACTTT. Residues: CASSWGPPLHF.

In this sample, this clone turned up once. The J gene is TRBJ1-5, the V gene TRBV12-3 or TRBV12-4; the D is unclear. The CDR3 runs to 11 residues. V was shortened by 8 bases and J by 6 bases, with 8 bases between the two germline ends. The CDR3 DNA is TGTGCCAGCGCGGGAGGTCAGCCCCAGCATTTT. This translates into CASAGGQPQHF.